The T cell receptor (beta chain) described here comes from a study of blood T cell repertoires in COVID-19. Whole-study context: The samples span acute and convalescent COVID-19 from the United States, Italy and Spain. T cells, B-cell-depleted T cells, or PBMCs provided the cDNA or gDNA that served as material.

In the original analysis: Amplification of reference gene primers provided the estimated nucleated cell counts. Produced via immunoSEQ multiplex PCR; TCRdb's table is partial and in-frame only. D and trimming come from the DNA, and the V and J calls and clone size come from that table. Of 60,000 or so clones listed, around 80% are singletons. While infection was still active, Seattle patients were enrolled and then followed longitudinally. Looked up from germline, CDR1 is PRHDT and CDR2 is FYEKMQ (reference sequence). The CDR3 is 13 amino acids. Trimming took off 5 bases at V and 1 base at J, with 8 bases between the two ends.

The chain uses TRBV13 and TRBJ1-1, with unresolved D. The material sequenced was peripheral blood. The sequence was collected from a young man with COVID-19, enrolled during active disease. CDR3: CASSATENTEAFF. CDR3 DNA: TGTGCCAGCAGCGCAACAGAGAACACTGAAGCTTTCTTT.